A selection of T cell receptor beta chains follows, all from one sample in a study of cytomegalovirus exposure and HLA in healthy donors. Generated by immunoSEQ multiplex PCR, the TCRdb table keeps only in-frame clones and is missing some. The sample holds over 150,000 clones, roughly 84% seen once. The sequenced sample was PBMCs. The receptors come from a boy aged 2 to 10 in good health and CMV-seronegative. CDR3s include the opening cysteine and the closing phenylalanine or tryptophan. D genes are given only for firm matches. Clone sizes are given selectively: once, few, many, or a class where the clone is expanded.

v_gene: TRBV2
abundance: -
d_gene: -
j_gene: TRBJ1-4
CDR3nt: TGTGCCAGCAGTGTGGCTCAGGGCCATGAAAAACTGTTTTTT
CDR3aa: CASSVAQGHEKLFF

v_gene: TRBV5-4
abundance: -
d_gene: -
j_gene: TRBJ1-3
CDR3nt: TGTGCCAGCAGCTGGGACATGGACGGTGGAAACACCATATATTTT
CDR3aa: CASSWDMDGGNTIYF

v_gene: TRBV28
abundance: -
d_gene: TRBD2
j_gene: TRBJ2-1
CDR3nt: TGTGCCAGCAGTTATAGCGGGGGAATCTCGGAGCAGTTCTTC
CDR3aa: CASSYSGGISEQFF

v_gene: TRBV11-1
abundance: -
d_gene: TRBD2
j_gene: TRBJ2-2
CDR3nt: TGTGCCAGCAGCCCCACCGTGGGACGGGAGGGATTCACCGGGGAGCTGTTTTTT
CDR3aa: CASSPTVGREGFTGELFF

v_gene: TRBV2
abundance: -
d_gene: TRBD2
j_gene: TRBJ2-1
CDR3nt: TGTGCCAGCAGAGAGACTAGCGGGCTCTACAATGAGCAGTTCTTC
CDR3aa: CASRETSGLYNEQFF

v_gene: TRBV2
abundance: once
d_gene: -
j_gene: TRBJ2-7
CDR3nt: TGTGCCAGCAGTGCTGACCGCTCAGGATCCTACGAGCAGTACTTC
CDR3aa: CASSADRSGSYEQYF

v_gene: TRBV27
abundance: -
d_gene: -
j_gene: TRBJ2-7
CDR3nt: TGTGCCAGCAGGGCGAGGACCTACGAGCAGTACTTC
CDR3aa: CASRARTYEQYF

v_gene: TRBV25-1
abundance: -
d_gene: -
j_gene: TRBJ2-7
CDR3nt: TGTGCCAGCAGTTACGGGAGTTCTTACGAGCAGTACTTC
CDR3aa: CASSYGSSYEQYF

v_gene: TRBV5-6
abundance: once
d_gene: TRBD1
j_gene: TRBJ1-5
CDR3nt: TGTGCCAGCAGCCGACAGGGGTTTTATAGCAATCAGCCCCAGCATTTT
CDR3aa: CASSRQGFYSNQPQHF

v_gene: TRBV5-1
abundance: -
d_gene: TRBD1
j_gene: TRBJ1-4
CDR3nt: TGCGCCAGCAGCATCGGGACAGGCGATTCAGCAACTAATGAAAAACTGTTTTTT
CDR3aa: CASSIGTGDSATNEKLFF

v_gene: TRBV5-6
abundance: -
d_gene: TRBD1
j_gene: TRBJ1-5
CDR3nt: TGTGCCAGCAGCCCCCCCGGGACAGGGCAGCAGCCCCAGCATTTT
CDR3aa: CASSPPGTGQQPQHF

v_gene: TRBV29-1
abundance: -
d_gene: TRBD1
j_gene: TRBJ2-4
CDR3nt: TGCAGCGTGGCGAGGACAGGGGGAAACATTCAGTACTTC
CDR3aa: CSVARTGGNIQYF

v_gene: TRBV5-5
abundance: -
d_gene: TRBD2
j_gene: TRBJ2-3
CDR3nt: TGTGCCAGCAGCCCCTGGGAGGGGCGGACAGATACGCAGTATTTT
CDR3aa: CASSPWEGRTDTQYF

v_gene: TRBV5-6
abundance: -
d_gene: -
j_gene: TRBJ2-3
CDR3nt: TGTGCCAGCAGCTTGCTCCCAGATACGCAGTATTTT
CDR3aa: CASSLLPDTQYF

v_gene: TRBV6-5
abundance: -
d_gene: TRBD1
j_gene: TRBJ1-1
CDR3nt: TGTGCCAGCAGCCCGACCGGGACAGTGCCTGAAGCTTTCTTT
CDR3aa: CASSPTGTVPEAFF

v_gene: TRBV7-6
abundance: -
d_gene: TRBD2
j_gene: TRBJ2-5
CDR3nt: TGTGCCAGCGGTCCGGGACTAGCGGGATTAGAGACCCAGTACTTC
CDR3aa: CASGPGLAGLETQYF

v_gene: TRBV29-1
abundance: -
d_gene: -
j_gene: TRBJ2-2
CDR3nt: TGCAGCGTTGAGGTCGGACCGGCGGGGACCGGGGAGCTGTTTTTT
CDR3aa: CSVEVGPAGTGELFF

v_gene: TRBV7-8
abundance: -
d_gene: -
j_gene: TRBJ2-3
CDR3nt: TGTGCCAGCAGCCTCCGAGGGCGTGGGGGCACAGATACGCAGTATTTT
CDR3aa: CASSLRGRGGTDTQYF

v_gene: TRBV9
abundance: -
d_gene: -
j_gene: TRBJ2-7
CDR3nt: TGTGCCAGCAGCCCAAATCCTCGGTACTACGAGCAGTACTTC
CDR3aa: CASSPNPRYYEQYF

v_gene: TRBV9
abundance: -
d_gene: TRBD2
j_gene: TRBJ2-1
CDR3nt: TGTGCCAGCAGCGTAGCCGGGAGGGCGTACAATGAGCAGTTCTTC
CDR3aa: CASSVAGRAYNEQFF

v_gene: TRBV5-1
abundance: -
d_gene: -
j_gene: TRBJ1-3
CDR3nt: TGCGCCAGCAGCTTGGCCGGACAGTCGAGAGGAAACACCATATATTTT
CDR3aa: CASSLAGQSRGNTIYF

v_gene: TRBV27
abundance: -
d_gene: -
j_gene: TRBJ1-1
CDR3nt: TGTGCCAGCAGTTCACCCCGGACAGCAAAGGGTGAAGCTTTCTTT
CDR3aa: CASSSPRTAKGEAFF

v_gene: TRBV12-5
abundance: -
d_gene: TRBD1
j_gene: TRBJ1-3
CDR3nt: TGTGCTAGTGGTTTGGTACTAATCGAGGGGGCGGCTGGAAACACCATATATTTT
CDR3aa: CASGLVLIEGAAGNTIYF

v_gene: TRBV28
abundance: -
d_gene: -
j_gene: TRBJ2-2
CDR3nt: TGTGCCAGCAGTCTAGGACAGACCCTAGGGGACACCGGGGAGCTGTTTTTT
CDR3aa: CASSLGQTLGDTGELFF

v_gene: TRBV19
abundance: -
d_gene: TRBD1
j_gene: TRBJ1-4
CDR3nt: TGTGCCAGTAGTATATCGGGACAGAGTTCAACTAATGAAAAACTGTTTTTT
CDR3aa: CASSISGQSSTNEKLFF

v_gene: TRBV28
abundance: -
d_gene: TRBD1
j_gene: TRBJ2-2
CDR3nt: TGTGCCAGCAGTCCCCCCTATAGGACAGGGGCAAATAACGGGGAGCTGTTTTTT
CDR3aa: CASSPPYRTGANNGELFF

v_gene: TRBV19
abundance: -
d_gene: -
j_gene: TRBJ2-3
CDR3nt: TGTGCCAGTAGTAGTATTCTAAATACGCAGTATTTT
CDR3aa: CASSSILNTQYF

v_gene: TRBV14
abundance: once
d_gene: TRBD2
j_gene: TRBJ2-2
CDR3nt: TGTGCCAGCAGCCCACGGACTAGCGGGAGCCCCGGGGAGCTGTTTTTT
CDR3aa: CASSPRTSGSPGELFF

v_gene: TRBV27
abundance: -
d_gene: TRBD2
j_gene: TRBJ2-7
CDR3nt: TGTGCCAGCAGTCCGATTAGCGGGAGGGCCGCCTACGAGCAGTACTTC
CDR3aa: CASSPISGRAAYEQYF

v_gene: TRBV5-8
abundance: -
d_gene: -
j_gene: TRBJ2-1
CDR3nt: TGTGCCAGCAGCCCCTTCCGGGAGACTTGGTATGAGCAGTTCTTC
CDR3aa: CASSPFRETWYEQFF

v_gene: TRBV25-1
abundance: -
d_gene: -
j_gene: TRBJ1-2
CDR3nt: TGTGCCAGCAGTGAGGGCCGTTGGCAGGCGCCTGCCTATGGCTACACCTTC
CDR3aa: CASSEGRWQAPAYGYTF

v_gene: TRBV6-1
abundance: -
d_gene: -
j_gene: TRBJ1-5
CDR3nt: TGTGCCAGCAGTGAAGGAGGAATTTATAGCAATCAGCCCCAGCATTTT
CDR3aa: CASSEGGIYSNQPQHF

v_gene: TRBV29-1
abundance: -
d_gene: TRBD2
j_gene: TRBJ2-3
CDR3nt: TGCAGCGTTGAGGGACTAGCGGGGAGCACAGATACGCAGTATTTT
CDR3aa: CSVEGLAGSTDTQYF